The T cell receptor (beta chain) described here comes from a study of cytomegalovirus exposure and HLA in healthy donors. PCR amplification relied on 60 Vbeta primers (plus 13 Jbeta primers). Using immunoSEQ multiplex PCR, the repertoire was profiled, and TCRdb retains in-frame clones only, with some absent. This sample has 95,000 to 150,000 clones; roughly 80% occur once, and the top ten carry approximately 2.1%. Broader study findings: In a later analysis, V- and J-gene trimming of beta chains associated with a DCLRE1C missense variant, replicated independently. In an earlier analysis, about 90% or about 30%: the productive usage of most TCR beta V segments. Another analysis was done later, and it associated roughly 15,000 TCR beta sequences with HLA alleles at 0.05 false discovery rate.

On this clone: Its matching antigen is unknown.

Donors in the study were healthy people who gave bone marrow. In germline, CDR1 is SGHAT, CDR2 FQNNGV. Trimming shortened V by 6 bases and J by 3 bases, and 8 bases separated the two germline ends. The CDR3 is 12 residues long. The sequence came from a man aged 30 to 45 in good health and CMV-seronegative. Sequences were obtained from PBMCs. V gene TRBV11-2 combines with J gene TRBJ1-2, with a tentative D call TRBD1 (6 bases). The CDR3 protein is CASSQGYYGYTF. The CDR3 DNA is TGTGCCAGCAGTCAGGGGTACTATGGCTACACCTTC.